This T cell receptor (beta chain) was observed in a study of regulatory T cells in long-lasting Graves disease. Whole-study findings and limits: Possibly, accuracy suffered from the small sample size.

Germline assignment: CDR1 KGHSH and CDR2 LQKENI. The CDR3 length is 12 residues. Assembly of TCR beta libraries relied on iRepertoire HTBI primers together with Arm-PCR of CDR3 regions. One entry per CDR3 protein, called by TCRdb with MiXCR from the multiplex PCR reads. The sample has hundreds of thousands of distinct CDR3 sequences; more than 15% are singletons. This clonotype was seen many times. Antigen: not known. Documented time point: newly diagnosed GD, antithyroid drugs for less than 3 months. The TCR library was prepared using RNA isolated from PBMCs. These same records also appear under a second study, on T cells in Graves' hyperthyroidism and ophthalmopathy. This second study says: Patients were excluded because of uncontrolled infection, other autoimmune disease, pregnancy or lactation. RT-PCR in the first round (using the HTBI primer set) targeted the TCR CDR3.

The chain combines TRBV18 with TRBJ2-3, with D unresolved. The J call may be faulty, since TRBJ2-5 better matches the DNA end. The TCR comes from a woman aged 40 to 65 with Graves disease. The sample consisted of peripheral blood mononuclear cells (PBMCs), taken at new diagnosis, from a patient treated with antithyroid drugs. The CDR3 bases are TGTGCCAGCTCACCGGAGCCGGGGACCCAGTACTTC. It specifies CASSPEPGTQYF.